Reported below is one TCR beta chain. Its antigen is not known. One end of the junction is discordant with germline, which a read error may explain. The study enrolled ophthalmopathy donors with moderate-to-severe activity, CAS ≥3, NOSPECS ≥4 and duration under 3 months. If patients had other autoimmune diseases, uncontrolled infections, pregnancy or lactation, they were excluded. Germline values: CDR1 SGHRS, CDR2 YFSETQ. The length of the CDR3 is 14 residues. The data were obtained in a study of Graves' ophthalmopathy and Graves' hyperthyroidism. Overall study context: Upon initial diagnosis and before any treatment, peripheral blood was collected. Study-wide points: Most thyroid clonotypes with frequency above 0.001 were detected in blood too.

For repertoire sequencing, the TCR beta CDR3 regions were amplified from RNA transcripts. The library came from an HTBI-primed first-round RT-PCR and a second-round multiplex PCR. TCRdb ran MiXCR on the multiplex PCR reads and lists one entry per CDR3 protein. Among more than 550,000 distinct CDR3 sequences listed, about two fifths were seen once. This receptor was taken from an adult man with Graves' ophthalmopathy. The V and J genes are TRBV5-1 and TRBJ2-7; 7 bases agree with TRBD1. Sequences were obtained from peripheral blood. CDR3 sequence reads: CASRGTGVSSEQYF. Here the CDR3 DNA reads TGCGCCAGCAGGGGCACAGGGGTATCCTCCGAGCAGTACTTC.